This T cell receptor (beta chain) was obtained from a study of CD4 T cells in relation to SARS-CoV-2 and coronaviruses. Turning to this clone: What it binds is unknown.

Trimming left V 3 bases short and J 2 bases short, with 23 bases between. CDR3 length equals 18 residues. The germline V gene encodes CDR1 SGHAT and CDR2 FQNNGV. Libraries were prepared by immunoSEQ multiplex PCR; TCRdb keeps only in-frame clonotypes and omits some of them. The sample has just under 20,000 clones; 60% to 80% are singletons. CD4+ T cells from unexposed donors were obtained before the COVID-19 pandemic (2011-2018). Isolation of CD4+ T cells took place after about 9 days in culture. This TCR was recovered from a human donor in good health. Sequenced material: CD4+ T cells from PBMCs, cultured in vitro. The chain recombines TRBV11-2 with TRBJ2-7; D might be TRBD2 (6 bases). The CDR3 sequence: CASSFGRSNSLTPYEQYF. The CDR3, as DNA: TGTGCCAGCAGCTTTGGGAGGAGTAATAGCCTCACCCCCTACGAGCAGTACTTC.